Shown below are 14 T cell receptor beta chains from a single sample sequenced in a study of T cell clonotyping in hematopoietic cell transplantation (dated by TCRdb to the early 2020s). Sample time point, as interpreted from the label and publication: recipient sample about 28 days before transplant, after cytoreduction. Library construction relied on the immunoSEQ multiplex PCR assay. TCRdb provides this immuneACCESS table in a form limited to in-frame rearrangements. Some clones are lacking; in checked studies, under half of them reflect an unresolved V gene, and why the rest are absent is not known. Across this sample there are 35,000 to 45,000 clones, with roughly 96% seen only once. The leading ten clones occupy about 1.5% of the sample. Material: peripheral blood mononuclear cells, obtained before stem cell transplant. Receptors originate from a man aged 40-49 years with chronic myeloid leukemia. Some clones in this sample may be carry-over from other donors' samples.

The chain couples TRBV7-2 to TRBJ1-2, with 8 bases fitting TRBD1. There are 11 residues in the CDR3. Losses at the gene ends were 4 bases for V and 12 bases for J; bases not matched to a gene: 4. Germline CDR1 is SGHTA and CDR2 is FQGNSA. CDR3 sequence reads: CASSSPDRDTF. Here the CDR3 DNA reads TGTGCCAGCAGCTCGCCGGACAGGGACACCTTC. Variable domain in full (rest from reference TRBV7-2 and TRBJ1-2): GAGVSQSPSNKVTEKGKDVELRCDPISGHTALYWYRQSLGQGLEFLIYFQGNSAPDKSGLPSDRFSAERTGGSVSTLTIQRTQQEDSAVYLCASSSPDRDTFGSGTRLTVV.

This sequence joins TRBV6-6 and TRBJ1-6, with D tentatively TRBD1 (5 bases). The germline gives CDR1 MNHNY, CDR2 SVGAGI (reference sequence). The CDR3 spans 16 residues. Trimming pared 0 bases from V and 3 bases from J, leaving 9 bases between. The CDR3 here is CASSYSPGIYNSPLHF. In DNA form, the CDR3 reads TGTGCCAGCAGTTACTCCCCAGGGATCTATAATTCACCCCTCCACTTT.

This sequence joins TRBV7-9 and TRBJ2-7; TRBD1 or TRBD2 may be the D gene (5 bases each). CDR3 size: 14 residues. Between the trimmed V and J ends, which lost 6 bases and 1 base, there was a span of 13 bases. Germline V gene data show CDR1 as SEHNR and CDR2 as FQNEAQ (reference sequence). The CDR3 DNA reads TGTGCCAGCAGTTCGCCGGGACCTTCCTACGAGCAGTACTTC. As protein: CASSSPGPSYEQYF.

This chain uses TRBV6-1 with TRBJ1-2, with TRBD1 matching 7 bases. Unmatched junction bases numbered 11, after V lost 10 bases and J lost 0 bases. This CDR3 has 15 residues. Germline loops: CDR1 MNHNS, CDR2 SASEGT. The CDR3 DNA reads as TGTGCCACCACATTAAACAGGGGAGCTAACTATGGCTACACCTTC. Its translation is CATTLNRGANYGYTF.

V and J are TRBV7-2 and TRBJ2-7; D tentatively reads TRBD1 or TRBD2 (5 bases each). The germline gives CDR1 SGHTA, CDR2 FQGNSA. The CDR3 has 14 amino acids. Trimming cost V 3 bases and J 9 bases, with 18 bases left between them. CDR3 sequence: CASSFGTSSTGQYF. CDR3 nucleotides: TGTGCCAGCAGCTTCGGGACCTCCTCCACGGGGCAGTACTTC.

The rearrangement uses TRBV23-1 and TRBJ2-7; D is ambiguous. Being an ORF, TRBV23-1 has a function that is uncertain. Trimming took 5 bases from V and 2 from J, leaving 7 bases between them. This CDR3 is built from 12 residues. This chain's CDR3 is CASSEDAYEQYF. CDR3 DNA: TGCGCCAGCAGTGAGGACGCCTACGAGCAGTACTTC.

This rearrangement joins TRBV9 to TRBJ1-1, with unresolved D. The CDR3 sequence is 14 residues long. Germline V gene sequence: CDR1 SGDLS, CDR2 YYNGEE. V was cut by 0 bases and J by 5 bases, with 11 bases left in between. The CDR3 protein is CASSVVGRGTEAFF. In DNA form, the CDR3 reads TGTGCCAGCAGCGTAGTCGGGAGAGGAACTGAAGCTTTCTTT.

The chain is built from TRBV7-2 and TRBJ1-3, with a weak D call TRBD1 (5 bases). Per germline, CDR1 SGHTA and CDR2 FQGNSA. Trimming shortened V by 4 bases and J by 3 bases, and 16 bases separated the two germline ends. The CDR3 has 16 residues. The CDR3 coding sequence is TGTGCCAGCAGCTCCCCTGGACGGGGGGGTGGAAACACCATATATTTT. Translated, it gives CASSSPGRGGGNTIYF.

J is TRBJ1-5 and V is TRBV5-6; 7 nucleotides agree with TRBD1. Trimming took 3 bases from V and 1 from J; bases not matched to a gene: 7. The CDR3 runs 16 residues. Germline-derived CDR1 and CDR2 are SGHDT and YYEEEE. The CDR3 DNA is TGTGCCAGCAGCTCGACAGGGAGGGAGAGCAATCAGCCCCAGCATTTT. Translating gives CASSSTGRESNQPQHF.

V usage is TRBV4-1 and J usage is TRBJ2-7; TRBD2 might be the D (7 bases). Germline lookup yields CDR1 MGHRA and CDR2 YSYEKL. V lost 1 base, J lost 0 bases, and 13 bases lay in between. The length of the CDR3 is 16 residues. CDR3 loop: CASSQVAGASSYEQYF. CDR3 bases: TGCGCCAGCAGCCAAGTGGCGGGGGCCTCCTCCTACGAGCAGTACTTC.

The chain is built from TRBV6-5 and TRBJ1-2; weak D call: TRBD1 (6 bases). The germline V gene encodes CDR1 MNHEY and CDR2 SVGAGI. V gave up 0 bases and J gave up 7 bases, with 18 bases separating them. CDR3 size: 16 residues. Here the CDR3 DNA reads TGTGCCAGCAGTTACTCGACGGGGGGAACAGGGTTTGGCTACACCTTC. This sequence encodes CASSYSTGGTGFGYTF.

The gene calls are TRBV5-1 and TRBJ1-6; D perhaps matches TRBD1 (6 bases). This CDR3 has 14 amino acids. Germline assignment: CDR1 SGHRS and CDR2 YFSETQ. The V gene lost 4 bases and the J gene lost 9 bases, with 14 bases spanning the gap. The CDR3 coding sequence is TGCGCCAGCAGCCCGGAGGGGGGAGGTTCACCCCTCCACTTT. Translation: CASSPEGGGSPLHF.

The V and J genes are TRBV7-2 and TRBJ2-1; 9 nucleotides match TRBD2. The junction had 3 bases not matched to a gene; V was cut back by 4 bases and J by 5 bases. From germline, CDR1 is SGHTA and CDR2 FQGNSA. CDR3 length: 14 amino acids. The CDR3 DNA reads as TGTGCCAGCAGCTCTCTAGCGGGGAACAATGAGCAGTTCTTC. Translated, it gives CASSSLAGNNEQFF.

The gene calls are TRBV7-2 and TRBJ2-5; unclear D gene. Trimming pared 4 bases from V and 1 base from J, leaving 7 bases between. CDR3 length: 13 amino acids. Per the germline V gene, CDR1 is SGHTA and CDR2 is FQGNSA. CDR3 residues: CASSSPFQETQYF. CDR3 nucleotides: TGTGCCAGCAGCTCGCCCTTCCAAGAGACCCAGTACTTC.